The following is a TCR beta chain sequence with its context. No antigen is known for it. These data originate in a study of cytomegalovirus exposure and HLA in healthy donors. Findings and caveats of the study: About 90% or about 30% of the time was how often most TCR beta V segments were productive, according to an earlier analysis.

This PCR relied on a set of 60 Vbeta primers and 13 Jbeta primers. Original methodology: Later analysis identified 80 million to 90 million unique TCR beta chains, approximately 11 million shared. Clones were sequenced by immunoSEQ multiplex PCR, and TCRdb holds only the in-frame ones, with some missing. V and J calls plus clone size are reproduced from that table; the DNA served to infer D and trimming. This sample has around 80,000 clones, with 74% found just once. Looked up from germline, CDR1 is SGHRS and CDR2 is YFSETQ. This CDR3 has 14 residues. Trimming left V 0 bases short and J 3 bases short, with 10 bases between.

This receptor was obtained from a man in his forties in good health and CMV-seropositive. This chain uses TRBV5-1 with TRBJ2-7; tentatively, D is TRBD2 (6 bases). Source material: PBMCs. Written as DNA, the CDR3 is TGCGCCAGCAGCTTGGAGTGGGGAGGCTACGAGCAGTACTTC. Protein: CASSLEWGGYEQYF.